These 5 T cell receptor beta chains came from one sample sequenced in a study of technical replicates of blood from four donors. TCRdb keeps only in-frame clones here, not all; method: immunoSEQ multiplex PCR. This table has about 73,000 clones, 90% appearing once. Material: PBMCs. The receptors originated from a human donor in good health. Some clones in this sample may be carry-over from other donors' samples.

The chain combines TRBV5-1 with TRBJ2-5, with 10 positions matching TRBD2. V lost 4 bases to trimming and J lost 5 bases; unmatched junction nucleotides: 8. Germline V lookup: CDR1 SGHRS, CDR2 YFSETQ. The CDR3 contains 15 residues. The CDR3 DNA reads as TGCGCCAGCAGCCTCTCTAGCGGGAGAGGCGAGACCCAGTACTTC. It yields the protein CASSLSSGRGETQYF.

V and J are TRBV12-5 and TRBJ2-3, with D possibly being TRBD2 (6 bases). Germline CDR1 and CDR2: LGHNT and FRNRAP. The CDR3 runs 18 residues. V lost 0 bases and J 2 bases, leaving 18 bases between the germline ends. The CDR3 spells CASGLVLDGRTITDTQYF. The CDR3 DNA reads as TGTGCTAGTGGTTTGGTACTCGACGGGAGAACCATCACAGATACGCAGTATTTT.

This rearrangement joins TRBV30 to TRBJ2-7; possible D gene TRBD1, 6 bases. Trimming cost V 3 bases and J 6 bases, with 6 bases left between them. Germline V gene lookup returns CDR1 GTSNPN and CDR2 SVGIG (reference sequence). The CDR3 consists of 10 residues. This CDR3 reads CAWSRGEQYF. The CDR3 region has the DNA TGTGCCTGGAGCAGGGGCGAGCAGTACTTC.

The chain is built from TRBV6-6 and TRBJ2-7, with TRBD1 matching 8 bases. The CDR3 consists of 14 residues. Germline V gene sequence: CDR1 MNHNY, CDR2 SVGAGI (reference sequence). V dropped 4 bases and J dropped 3; count of bases not matched to a gene: 5. CDR3 region: CASSSLTGGYEQYF. Written as DNA, the CDR3 is TGTGCCAGCAGTTCTTTAACAGGGGGCTACGAGCAGTACTTC.

The rearrangement links TRBV30 to TRBJ1-1; D unclear. Germline CDR1 GTSNPN, CDR2 SVGIG (reference sequence). The CDR3 consists of 13 residues. Trimming shortened V by 2 bases and J by 1 base, and 8 bases separated the two germline ends. CDR3 region: CAWSTGENTEAFF. CDR3 DNA sequence: TGTGCCTGGAGTACGGGAGAGAACACTGAAGCTTTCTTT.